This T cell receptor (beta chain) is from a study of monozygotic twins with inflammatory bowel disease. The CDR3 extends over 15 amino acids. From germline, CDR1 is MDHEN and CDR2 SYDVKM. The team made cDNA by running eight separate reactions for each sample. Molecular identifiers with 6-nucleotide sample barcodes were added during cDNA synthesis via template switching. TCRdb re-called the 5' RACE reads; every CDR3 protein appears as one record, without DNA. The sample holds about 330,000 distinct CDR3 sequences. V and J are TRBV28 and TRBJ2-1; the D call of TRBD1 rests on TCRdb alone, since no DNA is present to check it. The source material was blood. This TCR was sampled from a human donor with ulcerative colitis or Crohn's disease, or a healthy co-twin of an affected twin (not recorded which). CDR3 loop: CASSLPTVSYNEQFF.